This note documents a single TCR beta chain sequence. Study processing details: Reference gene primers were amplified, and this amplification served to estimate nucleated cell counts. Here immunoSEQ multiplex PCR was the method, and the copy in TCRdb shows in-frame clones only, minus some. The D gene and trimming were derived from the DNA, and the V and J assignments and clone size from that table. Found here are about 210,000 clones, 82% of them singletons; the top ten hold less than 15%. Germline loops: CDR1 SGHRS, CDR2 YFSETQ. CDR3 length: 12 amino acids. The V and J ends lost 4 bases and 4 bases, in that order; junction bases with no gene match: 2. This record comes from a study of blood T cell repertoires in COVID-19. Turning to the study itself: Sites in the United States, Italy and Spain provided acute and convalescent COVID-19 samples. T cells, B-cell-depleted T cells, or PBMCs provided the cDNA or gDNA that served as material.

The sequencing input was peripheral blood. The source of this sequence is a woman aged 35 to 49 with acute or convalescent COVID-19. V is TRBV5-1 and J is TRBJ2-7, with 7 bases fitting TRBD1. The CDR3, as DNA: TGCGCCAGCAGCCTGGACAGGTACGAGCAGTACTTC. It encodes CASSLDRYEQYF.